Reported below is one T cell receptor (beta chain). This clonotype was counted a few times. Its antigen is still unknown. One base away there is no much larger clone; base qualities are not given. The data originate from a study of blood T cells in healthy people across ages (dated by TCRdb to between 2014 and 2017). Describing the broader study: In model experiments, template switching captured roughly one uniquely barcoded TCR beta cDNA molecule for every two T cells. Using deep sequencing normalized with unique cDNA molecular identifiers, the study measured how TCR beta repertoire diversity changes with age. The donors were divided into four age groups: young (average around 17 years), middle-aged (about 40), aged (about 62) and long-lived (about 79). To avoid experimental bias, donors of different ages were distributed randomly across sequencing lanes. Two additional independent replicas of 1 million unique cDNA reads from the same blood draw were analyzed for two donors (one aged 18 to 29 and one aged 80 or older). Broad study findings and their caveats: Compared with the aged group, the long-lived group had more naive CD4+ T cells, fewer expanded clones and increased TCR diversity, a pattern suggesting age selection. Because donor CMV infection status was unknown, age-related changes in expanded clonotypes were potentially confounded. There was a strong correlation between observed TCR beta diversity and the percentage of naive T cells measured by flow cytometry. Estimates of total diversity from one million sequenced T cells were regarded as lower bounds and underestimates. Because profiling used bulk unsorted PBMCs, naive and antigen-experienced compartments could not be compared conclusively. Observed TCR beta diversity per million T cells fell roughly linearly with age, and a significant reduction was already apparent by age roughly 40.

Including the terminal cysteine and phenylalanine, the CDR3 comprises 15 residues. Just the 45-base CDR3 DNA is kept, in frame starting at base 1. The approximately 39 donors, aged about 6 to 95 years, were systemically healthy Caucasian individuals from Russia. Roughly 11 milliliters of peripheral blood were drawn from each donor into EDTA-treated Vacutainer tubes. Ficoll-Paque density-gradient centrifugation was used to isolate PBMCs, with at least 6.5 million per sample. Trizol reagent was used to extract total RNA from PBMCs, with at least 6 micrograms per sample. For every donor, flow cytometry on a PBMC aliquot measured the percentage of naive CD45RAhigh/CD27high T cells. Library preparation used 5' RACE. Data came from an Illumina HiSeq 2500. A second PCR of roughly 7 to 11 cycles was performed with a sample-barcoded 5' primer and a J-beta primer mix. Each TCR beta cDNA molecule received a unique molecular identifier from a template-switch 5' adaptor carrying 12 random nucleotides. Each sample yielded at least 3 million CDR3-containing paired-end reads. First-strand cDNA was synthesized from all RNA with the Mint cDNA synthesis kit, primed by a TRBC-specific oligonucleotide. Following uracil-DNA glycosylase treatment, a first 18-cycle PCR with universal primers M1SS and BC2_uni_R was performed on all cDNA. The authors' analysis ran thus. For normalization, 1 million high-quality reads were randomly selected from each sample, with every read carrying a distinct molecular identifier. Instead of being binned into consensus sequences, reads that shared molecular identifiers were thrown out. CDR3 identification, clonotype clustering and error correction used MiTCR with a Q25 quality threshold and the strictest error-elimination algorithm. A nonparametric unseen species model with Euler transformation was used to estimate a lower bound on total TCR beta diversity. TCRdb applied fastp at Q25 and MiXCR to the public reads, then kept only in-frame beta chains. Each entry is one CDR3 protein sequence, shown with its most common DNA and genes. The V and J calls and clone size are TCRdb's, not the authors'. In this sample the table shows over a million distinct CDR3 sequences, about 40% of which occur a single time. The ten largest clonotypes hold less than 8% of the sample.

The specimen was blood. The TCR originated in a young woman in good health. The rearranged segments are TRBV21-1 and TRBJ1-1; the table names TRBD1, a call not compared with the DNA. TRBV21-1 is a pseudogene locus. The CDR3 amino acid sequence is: CASSNARGKYTEAFF. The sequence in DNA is TGTGCCAGCAGCAATGCAAGGGGGAAGTACACTGAAGCTTTCTTT.